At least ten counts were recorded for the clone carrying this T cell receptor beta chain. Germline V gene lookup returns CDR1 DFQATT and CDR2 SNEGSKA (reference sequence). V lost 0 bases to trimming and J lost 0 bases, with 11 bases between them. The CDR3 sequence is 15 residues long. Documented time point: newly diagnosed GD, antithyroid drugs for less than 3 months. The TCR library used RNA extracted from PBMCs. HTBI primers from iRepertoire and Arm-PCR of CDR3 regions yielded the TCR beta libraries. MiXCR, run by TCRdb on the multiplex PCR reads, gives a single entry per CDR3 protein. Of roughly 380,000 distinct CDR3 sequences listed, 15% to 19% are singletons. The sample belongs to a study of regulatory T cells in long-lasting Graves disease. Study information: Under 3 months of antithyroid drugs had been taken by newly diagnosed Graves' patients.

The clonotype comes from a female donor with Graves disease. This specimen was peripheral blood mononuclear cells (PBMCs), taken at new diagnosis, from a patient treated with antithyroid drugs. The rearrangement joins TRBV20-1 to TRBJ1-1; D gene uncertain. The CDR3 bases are TGCAGTGCTAGAGATCGAGACCTCATGAACACTGAAGCTTTCTTT. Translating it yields CSARDRDLMNTEAFF.